A single sample gave rise to the 29 T cell receptor beta chains below, sequenced in a study of neurological immune-mediated disorders. TCRdb re-called the 5' RACE reads through MiXCR, storing one row per CDR3 protein. Altogether under 20,000 distinct CDR3 sequences are present, about 2.6% being singletons, with the ten largest covering under 5.5%. Source material: PBMCs. The receptors originated from a woman aged 18 to 35 with multiple sclerosis.

This clonotype was detected ten times or more. The chain is built from TRBV10-2 and TRBJ2-1; D uncertain. The CDR3 totals 11 residues. CDR1 WSHSY and CDR2 SAAADI come from the germline V gene. V lost 2 bases and J 7 bases, leaving 3 bases between the germline ends. CDR3 bases: TGCGCCAGCAGTGAGGGGAATGAGCAGTTCTTC. Translated: CASSEGNEQFF.

In this sample, this clonotype turned up many times. J is TRBJ1-1 and V is TRBV29-1; 10 bases line up with TRBD1. CDR1 SQVTM and CDR2 ANQGSEA come from the germline V gene. Trimming took 3 bases from V and 4 from J; bases not matched to a gene: 5. The CDR3 length is 14 residues. CDR3 nucleotide sequence: TGCAGCGTTGACAAGGGACAGGGGTTCACTGAAGCTTTCTTT. Protein product: CSVDKGQGFTEAFF.

This clonotype was observed many times. This chain uses TRBV3-1 with TRBJ2-3; D unresolved. V was shortened by 4 bases and J by 4 bases, with 12 bases between the two germline ends. The CDR3 length is 14 residues. The germline gives CDR1 LGHDT, CDR2 YNNKEL (reference sequence). CDR3 in DNA: TGTGCCAGCAGCCTTCCTGCATCGGCAGATACGCAGTATTTT. It yields the protein CASSLPASADTQYF.

This clonotype was counted ten times or more. The chain employs TRBV4-2 and TRBJ2-5; TRBD2 might be the D (6 bases). The germline gives CDR1 LGHNA, CDR2 YNFKEQ. The V gene lost 0 bases and the J gene lost 4 bases, with 12 bases spanning the gap. The CDR3 sequence is 15 residues long. CDR3: CASSQDAGIGETQYF. Written as DNA, the CDR3 is TGTGCCAGCAGCCAAGACGCGGGAATAGGAGAGACCCAGTACTTC.

This clonotype has ten or more counts. The V gene is TRBV20-1, the J gene TRBJ2-1; 11 positions agree with TRBD2. The CDR3 consists of 18 residues. With V trimmed by 3 bases and J by 4 bases, 14 bases remained unmatched. The germline CDR1 and CDR2 sequences are DFQATT and SNEGSKA (reference sequence). The CDR3 is CSARGSADSGRAYNEQFF. Here the CDR3 DNA reads TGCAGTGCTAGGGGTAGTGCGGATAGCGGGAGGGCGTACAATGAGCAGTTCTTC.

This clonotype was detected ten times or more. One junction end does not reproduce the germline sequence, and a read error may be involved. The chain combines TRBV28 with TRBJ1-5, with a tentative D call TRBD1 (6 bases). The CDR3 is 17 amino acids. Per germline, CDR1 MDHEN and CDR2 SYDVKM. CDR3 amino acids: CASSLGEHRAYNQPQNF. The DNA for the CDR3 is TGTGCCAGCAGTTTAGGGGAGCACAGGGCTTACAATCAGCCCCAGAATTTT.

With regard to this clonotype: This may be a read error, as it is one base from a much larger clone. The rearrangement uses TRBV29-1 and TRBJ2-3; D is uncertain. V gave up 1 base and J gave up 8 bases, with 13 bases separating them. This CDR3 contains 13 residues. Germline V CDR1 and CDR2: SQVTM, ANQGSEA. The CDR3 loop is CSVEVTINGTQYF. CDR3 nucleotides: TGCAGCGTTGAAGTTACTATCAACGGTACGCAGTATTTT.

This clonotype was seen many times. Mismatch with germline at one junction end may stem from a read error. The chain combines TRBV7-2 with TRBJ1-6; TRBD1 agrees at 7 bases. From germline, CDR1 is SGHTA and CDR2 FQGNSA. The CDR3 has 15 amino acids. The CDR3 DNA sequence: TGTGCCAGCAGCTTGGAAGCAGGGGGAAGTTCACCCCTCAACTTT. Translating it yields CASSLEAGGSSPLNF.

This clonotype is deemed medium-sized. The V call is TRBV7-6, the J call TRBJ1-1, with D unclear. This CDR3 region has 13 residues. The germline V gene encodes CDR1 SGHVS and CDR2 FNYEAQ. Trimming left V 1 base short and J 1 base short, with 4 bases between. The CDR3 nucleotides are TGTGCCAGCAGCTTAGAGAGGAACACTGAAGCTTTCTTT. Protein: CASSLERNTEAFF.

This clonotype has just a few counts. The V and J genes are TRBV20-1 and TRBJ2-7; TRBD2 matches 9 bases. Germline CDR1 reads DFQATT; CDR2 reads SNEGSKA (reference sequence). CDR3 length equals 11 residues. After removal of 6 bases from V and 7 bases from J, the junction contained 4 bases not matched to a gene. The CDR3 spells CSAGTSGEQYF. The DNA for the CDR3 is TGCAGTGCGGGAACTAGCGGGGAGCAGTACTTC.

The table lists this clonotype with many counts. The chain uses TRBV24-1 and TRBJ2-5; 8 nucleotides agree with TRBD1. This CDR3 is built from 14 residues. In germline, CDR1 is KGHDR, CDR2 SFDVKD. J was trimmed by 5 bases and V by 1 base; bases with no gene match: 2. The DNA for the CDR3 is TGTGCCACCAGTGATTTCGGACAGGGCGAGACCCAGTACTTC. The encoded protein is CATSDFGQGETQYF.

This clonotype was observed many times. This chain uses TRBV11-3 with TRBJ2-2; no clear D. Per the germline V gene, CDR1 is SGHNT and CDR2 is YENEEA. This CDR3 spans 15 amino acids. Trimming shortened V by 7 bases and J by 1 base, and 13 bases separated the two germline ends. In DNA form, the CDR3 reads TGTGCCAGCACCCCGACAACCATGAACACCGGGGAGCTGTTTTTT. This encodes CASTPTTMNTGELFF. Combining the CDR3 with reference TRBV11-3 and TRBJ2-2 gives the whole variable domain EAGVVQSPRYKIIEKKQPVAFWCNPISGHNTLYWYLQNLGQGPELLIRYENEEAVDDSQLPKDRFSAERLKGVDSTLKIQPAELGDSAVYLCASTPTTMNTGELFFGEGSRLTVL.

This clonotype was observed many times. This chain links TRBV12-3 or TRBV12-4 with TRBJ2-4, with D uncertain. Trimming shortened V by 6 bases and J by 4 bases, and 10 bases separated the two germline ends. This CDR3 is built from 13 residues. CDR3 region: CASSLGRKNIQYF. The CDR3 coding sequence is TGTGCCAGCAGCCTCGGACGGAAAAACATTCAGTACTTC.

This clonotype has a count of ten or more. J is TRBJ2-3 and V is TRBV12-3 or TRBV12-4; 12 nucleotides align to TRBD1. V gave up 6 bases and J gave up 1 base; unmatched junction bases: 5. This CDR3 contains 16 residues. CDR3 region: CASSRGTGGRTDTQYF. CDR3 in DNA: TGTGCCAGCAGCCGTGGGACAGGGGGCCGCACAGATACGCAGTATTTT.

This clonotype was detected many times. This chain links TRBV4-2 with TRBJ2-7, with 7 bases matching TRBD1. CDR1 is LGHNA and CDR2 is YNFKEQ in the germline V gene. V lost 4 bases to trimming and J lost 0 bases; unmatched junction nucleotides: 12. This CDR3 spans 17 amino acids. The CDR3 loop is CASSRKIRDSSSYEQYF. The DNA for the CDR3 is TGTGCCAGCAGCCGAAAGATCCGGGACAGCAGCTCCTACGAGCAGTACTTC.

This clonotype was seen ten or more times. The chain recombines TRBV6-5 with TRBJ2-1, with 9 nucleotides matching TRBD2. Trimming cost V 5 bases and J 5 bases; bases outside gene matches: 7. The V gene's germline CDR1 is MNHEY and CDR2 SVGAGI. This CDR3 contains 15 residues. CDR3 DNA: TGTGCCAGCAGTCTCCTGACTAGCGGTCACAATGAGCAGTTCTTC. Encoded protein: CASSLLTSGHNEQFF.

This clonotype was picked up many times. The V gene is TRBV12-3 or TRBV12-4, the J gene TRBJ1-1; no reliable D call. The CDR3 is 17 residues long. V was shortened by 3 bases and J by 4 bases, with 21 bases between the two germline ends. CDR3 loop: CASSFQLQVISSTEAFF. CDR3 coding DNA: TGTGCCAGCAGTTTCCAGCTTCAGGTCATCTCGAGCACTGAAGCTTTCTTT.

At least ten counts were recorded for this clonotype. V usage is TRBV7-2 and J usage is TRBJ1-2; D uncertain. Germline V gene data show CDR1 as SGHTA and CDR2 as FQGNSA. CDR3 size: 20 residues. The V and J ends lost 2 bases and 2 bases respectively, with 27 bases between them. CDR3 residues: CASSLRSGGFVRLRNYGYTF. The CDR3 DNA sequence: TGTGCCAGCAGCTTACGTTCTGGAGGGTTCGTCCGGCTTAGAAACTATGGCTACACCTTC.

This clonotype was recorded at least ten times. The chain couples TRBV7-9 to TRBJ1-2; D may be TRBD1 (6 bases). CDR1 is SEHNR and CDR2 is FQNEAQ in the germline V gene (reference sequence). CDR3 length: 18 residues. With 2 bases removed from V and 2 bases from J, the gap between germline ends came to 21 bases. CDR3 residues: CASSLYLRQDRVNYGYTF. CDR3 DNA sequence: TGTGCCAGCAGCTTATATCTCCGCCAGGACAGAGTAAACTATGGCTACACCTTC.

This clonotype came up many times. The chain is built from TRBV25-1 and TRBJ2-1, with D possibly being TRBD2 (5 bases). Per germline, CDR1 MGHDK and CDR2 SYGVNS. The V and J ends lost 2 bases and 9 bases respectively, with 14 bases between them. The CDR3 length is 14 residues. The CDR3 loop reads CASSELSRGGEQFF. DNA of the CDR3: TGTGCCAGCAGTGAACTCTCACGGGGTGGTGAGCAGTTCTTC.

This clonotype was detected many times. V gene TRBV20-1 combines with J gene TRBJ1-2; the D is unclear. The CDR3 has 12 residues. CDR1 DFQATT and CDR2 SNEGSKA come from the germline V gene (reference sequence). The V and J ends lost 1 base and 4 bases respectively, with 7 bases between them. For the CDR3, the DNA is TGCAGTGCTAGAGGCGGGCCCTATGGCTACACCTTC. Protein sequence: CSARGGPYGYTF.

This clonotype showed up many times. The chain links TRBV29-1 to TRBJ2-1; 10 nucleotides match TRBD2. CDR3 size: 13 residues. The V and J ends lost 2 bases and 6 bases, in that order; junction bases with no gene match: 1. Germline V gene data show CDR1 as SQVTM and CDR2 as ANQGSEA. This chain's CDR3 is CSVEQREGNEQFF. CDR3 DNA sequence: TGCAGCGTTGAACAGCGGGAGGGCAATGAGCAGTTCTTC.

This clonotype has at least ten counts. This chain connects TRBV20-1 to TRBJ1-4; D is undetermined. In germline, CDR1 is DFQATT, CDR2 SNEGSKA (reference sequence). The CDR3 spans 13 residues. Trimming pared 4 bases from V and 1 base from J, leaving 7 bases between. As DNA, the CDR3 is TGCAGTGCTAATATTGGAACTAATGAAAAACTGTTTTTT. It encodes CSANIGTNEKLFF.

This clonotype was recorded many times. The chain links TRBV4-1 to TRBJ1-2; unclear D gene. The V gene's germline CDR1 is MGHRA and CDR2 YSYEKL. The CDR3 sequence is 16 residues long. Trimming removed 0 bases at V and 0 bases at J, with 11 bases between. The CDR3 DNA sequence: TGCGCCAGCAGCCAAGAAGGCTACGGAACTAACTATGGCTACACCTTC. Translated, it gives CASSQEGYGTNYGYTF.

This clonotype was detected many times. This chain joins TRBV5-1 and TRBJ1-4; D gene ambiguous. CDR3 size: 14 residues. V was clipped by 0 bases and J by 8 bases, with 11 bases between them. From germline, CDR1 is SGHRS and CDR2 YFSETQ. CDR3 sequence reads: CASSLGQSGEKLFF. CDR3 DNA sequence: TGCGCCAGCAGCTTGGGGCAGAGCGGAGAAAAACTGTTTTTT.

This clonotype was detected ten times or more. The chain joins TRBV20-1 to TRBJ2-3; tentatively, D is TRBD1 (6 bases). The ends were cut back, 3 bases at V and 0 bases at J, with 19 bases in the middle. The CDR3 is 17 residues long. Germline V gene sequence: CDR1 DFQATT, CDR2 SNEGSKA (reference sequence). The CDR3 reads CSASAAGVLGSTDTQYF. As DNA, the CDR3 is TGCAGTGCTAGCGCAGCAGGGGTTCTAGGAAGCACAGATACGCAGTATTTT.

This clonotype has at least ten counts. The chain couples TRBV2 to TRBJ1-5; D gene ambiguous. V lost 3 bases and J lost 0, with 6 bases in between. Germline loops: CDR1 SNHLY, CDR2 FYNNEI. CDR3 length equals 14 residues. The CDR3 DNA reads TGTGCCAGCAGTGACCATAATAGCAATCAGCCCCAGCATTTT. Its protein is CASSDHNSNQPQHF.

This clonotype has a count of ten or more. The chain couples TRBV12-3 or TRBV12-4 to TRBJ2-1, with a possible D match to TRBD2 (7 bases). The CDR3 is made up of 16 amino acids. Trimming shortened V by 6 bases and J by 0 bases, and 15 bases separated the two germline ends. Written as DNA, the CDR3 is TGTGCCAGCAGCACAAGGGGGGGTGCCTCCTACAATGAGCAGTTCTTC. It yields the protein CASSTRGGASYNEQFF.

This clonotype came up many times. The rearrangement links TRBV20-1 to TRBJ1-1; D is unclear. Between the trimmed V and J ends, which lost 0 bases and 5 bases, there was a span of 10 bases. The germline V gene has CDR1 DFQATT and CDR2 SNEGSKA (reference sequence). This CDR3 has 13 amino acids. CDR3: CSARDLGGTEAFF. The CDR3 DNA is TGCAGTGCTAGAGATCTGGGAGGAACTGAAGCTTTCTTT.